These T cell receptor beta chains were read from a single sample in a study of siplizumab effects on memory and regulatory T cells. Measured with immunoSEQ multiplex PCR; TCRdb has only the in-frame clones, and not every one. The top ten clones hold around 0.6% of a sample with approximately 52,000 clones, nearly 98% of them seen once. Sequencing was performed on naive CD4+ T cells sorted from blood. The receptors originated from a human donor in good health. Each CDR3 is given with its conserved first and last residue. The order of the fields is J gene, clone size, D gene, V gene, CDR3 protein, CDR3 DNA. The D gene is left open where the match is weak. Some rows have no size entry. The others give once, few or many, or a class for an expanded clone.

j_call: TRBJ2-5
clone_size: .
d_call: TRBD2
v_call: TRBV5-1
cdr3_aa: CASSLWTSGTGEETQYF
cdr3_nt: TGCGCCAGCAGCTTGTGGACTAGCGGGACAGGGGAAGAGACCCAGTACTTC

j_call: TRBJ2-7
clone_size: .
d_call: .
v_call: TRBV5-5
cdr3_aa: CASSPTGTYEQYF
cdr3_nt: TGTGCCAGCAGCCCGACAGGGACTTACGAGCAGTACTTC

j_call: TRBJ2-7
clone_size: .
d_call: .
v_call: TRBV5-1
cdr3_aa: CASSLTGEIYEQYF
cdr3_nt: TGCGCCAGCAGCTTGACGGGAGAGATCTACGAGCAGTACTTC

j_call: TRBJ1-1
clone_size: .
d_call: .
v_call: TRBV10-1
cdr3_aa: CASSDLGGTEAFF
cdr3_nt: TGCGCCAGCAGTGACCTCGGTGGGACTGAAGCTTTCTTT

j_call: TRBJ2-5
clone_size: .
d_call: TRBD1
v_call: TRBV5-1
cdr3_aa: CASSSTGGKTQYF
cdr3_nt: TGCGCCAGCAGCTCGACAGGGGGAAAGACCCAGTACTTC

j_call: TRBJ1-5
clone_size: .
d_call: .
v_call: TRBV2
cdr3_aa: CASSGGRSSNQPQHF
cdr3_nt: TGTGCCAGCAGTGGAGGACGGTCTAGCAATCAGCCCCAGCATTTT

j_call: TRBJ2-7
clone_size: .
d_call: TRBD2
v_call: TRBV19
cdr3_aa: CASSIAGGLYEQYF
cdr3_nt: TGTGCCAGTAGTATAGCGGGAGGGCTGTACGAGCAGTACTTC

j_call: TRBJ2-1
clone_size: .
d_call: TRBD2
v_call: TRBV4-2
cdr3_aa: CASSQGGSGRRSYNEQFF
cdr3_nt: TGTGCCAGCAGCCAGGGGGGTAGCGGGAGGAGGTCCTACAATGAGCAGTTCTTC

j_call: TRBJ1-5
clone_size: .
d_call: .
v_call: TRBV19
cdr3_aa: CASSISVAGNQPQHF
cdr3_nt: TGTGCCAGTAGTATTTCGGTAGCCGGGAATCAGCCCCAGCATTTT

j_call: TRBJ1-4
clone_size: .
d_call: .
v_call: TRBV4-3
cdr3_aa: CASSQDLADRFNEKLFF
cdr3_nt: TGCGCCAGCAGCCAAGACCTGGCGGACAGATTTAATGAAAAACTGTTTTTT

j_call: TRBJ2-5
clone_size: .
d_call: TRBD2
v_call: TRBV13
cdr3_aa: CASSQGMTPGGTQYF
cdr3_nt: TGTGCCAGCAGCCAAGGAATGACCCCGGGGGGGACCCAGTACTTC

j_call: TRBJ1-6
clone_size: .
d_call: .
v_call: TRBV30
cdr3_aa: CAWRAYNSPLHF
cdr3_nt: TGTGCCTGGAGGGCTTATAATTCACCCCTCCACTTT

j_call: TRBJ2-1
clone_size: .
d_call: .
v_call: TRBV19
cdr3_aa: CASRPSERVNEQFF
cdr3_nt: TGTGCCAGTCGCCCTTCTGAGAGAGTCAATGAGCAGTTCTTC

j_call: TRBJ1-4
clone_size: .
d_call: TRBD1
v_call: TRBV6-5
cdr3_aa: CASSYKTGEGDEKLFF
cdr3_nt: TGTGCCAGCAGTTACAAGACAGGGGAAGGGGATGAAAAACTGTTTTTT

j_call: TRBJ1-1
clone_size: .
d_call: .
v_call: TRBV4-1
cdr3_aa: CASSRVGGTEAFF
cdr3_nt: TGCGCCAGCAGCCGAGTGGGGGGTACTGAAGCTTTCTTT

j_call: TRBJ2-3
clone_size: .
d_call: .
v_call: TRBV4-1
cdr3_aa: CASSEGRADTQYF
cdr3_nt: TGCGCCAGCAGCGAGGGAAGGGCAGATACGCAGTATTTT

j_call: TRBJ1-5
clone_size: .
d_call: .
v_call: TRBV6-1
cdr3_aa: CASSPTAGQPQHF
cdr3_nt: TGTGCCAGCAGTCCGACCGCGGGTCAGCCCCAGCATTTT

j_call: TRBJ1-5
clone_size: .
d_call: .
v_call: TRBV5-4
cdr3_aa: CASSFAGNQPQHF
cdr3_nt: TGTGCCAGCAGCTTCGCGGGCAATCAGCCCCAGCATTTT

j_call: TRBJ2-3
clone_size: .
d_call: .
v_call: TRBV7-3
cdr3_aa: CASSPGMNTDTQYF
cdr3_nt: TGTGCCAGCAGCCCTGGGATGAACACAGATACGCAGTATTTT

j_call: TRBJ2-1
clone_size: .
d_call: TRBD2
v_call: TRBV28
cdr3_aa: CASSSYTASGSPYNEQFF
cdr3_nt: TGTGCCAGCAGCTCCTACACTGCTAGCGGGAGCCCCTACAATGAGCAGTTCTTC

j_call: TRBJ1-2
clone_size: once
d_call: .
v_call: TRBV7-9
cdr3_aa: CASSYTRWGRDYGYTF
cdr3_nt: TGTGCCAGCAGCTACACTAGATGGGGGAGAGACTATGGCTACACCTTC

j_call: TRBJ2-2
clone_size: .
d_call: TRBD1
v_call: TRBV25-1
cdr3_aa: CASSEKGRGLTGELFF
cdr3_nt: TGTGCCAGCAGTGAAAAAGGCAGGGGGCTCACCGGGGAGCTGTTTTTT

j_call: TRBJ1-4
clone_size: .
d_call: .
v_call: TRBV29-1
cdr3_aa: CSVARDNTNEKLFF
cdr3_nt: TGCAGCGTTGCCCGGGACAACACTAATGAAAAACTGTTTTTT

j_call: TRBJ2-2
clone_size: once
d_call: TRBD2
v_call: TRBV10-3
cdr3_aa: CAISESGGPSGELFF
cdr3_nt: TGTGCCATCAGTGAATCGGGAGGGCCGTCCGGGGAGCTGTTTTTT

j_call: TRBJ1-1
clone_size: .
d_call: .
v_call: TRBV7-2
cdr3_aa: CASSRQRGGTETFF
cdr3_nt: TGTGCCAGCAGCCGGCAGAGGGGAGGGACTGAAACTTTCTTT

j_call: TRBJ2-1
clone_size: .
d_call: .
v_call: TRBV7-7
cdr3_aa: CASSLGSSYNEQFF
cdr3_nt: TGTGCTAGCAGCTTAGGTAGCTCCTACAATGAGCAGTTCTTC

j_call: TRBJ2-7
clone_size: .
d_call: .
v_call: TRBV6-5
cdr3_aa: CASSYTADSYEQYF
cdr3_nt: TGTGCCAGCAGTTACACGGCAGACTCCTACGAGCAGTACTTC

j_call: TRBJ1-5
clone_size: .
d_call: .
v_call: TRBV2
cdr3_aa: CASSDETNQPQHF
cdr3_nt: TGTGCCAGCAGTGACGAAACAAATCAGCCCCAGCATTTT

j_call: TRBJ2-2
clone_size: .
d_call: TRBD1
v_call: TRBV18
cdr3_aa: CASSPGQQFGELFF
cdr3_nt: TGTGCCAGCTCACCGGGACAGCAGTTCGGGGAGCTGTTTTTT

j_call: TRBJ2-1
clone_size: .
d_call: TRBD2
v_call: TRBV28
cdr3_aa: CASSSNSGRIDNEQFF
cdr3_nt: TGTGCCAGCAGTTCAAATAGCGGGAGGATCGACAATGAGCAGTTCTTC

j_call: TRBJ2-5
clone_size: .
d_call: .
v_call: TRBV5-1
cdr3_aa: CASSLASGKETQYF
cdr3_nt: TGCGCCAGCAGCTTGGCCTCGGGGAAAGAGACCCAGTACTTC

j_call: TRBJ2-5
clone_size: once
d_call: TRBD1
v_call: TRBV7-2
cdr3_aa: CASSSNRGPGETQYF
cdr3_nt: TGTGCCAGCAGCTCGAACAGGGGGCCCGGGGAGACCCAGTACTTC

j_call: TRBJ2-7
clone_size: .
d_call: .
v_call: TRBV4-3
cdr3_aa: CASSHLLGDGSNEQYF
cdr3_nt: TGCGCCAGCAGCCACCTCTTGGGGGACGGGTCTAACGAGCAGTACTTC

j_call: TRBJ2-1
clone_size: .
d_call: .
v_call: TRBV2
cdr3_aa: CARSDLGGQFF
cdr3_nt: TGTGCCAGGTCAGATCTGGGGGGACAGTTCTTC

j_call: TRBJ1-1
clone_size: .
d_call: .
v_call: TRBV9
cdr3_aa: CASSVGVAAPEAFF
cdr3_nt: TGTGCCAGCAGCGTAGGAGTGGCCGCCCCGGAGGCTTTCTTT

j_call: TRBJ1-5
clone_size: few
d_call: .
v_call: TRBV12-5
cdr3_aa: CAPRRDVVWGNQPQHF
cdr3_nt: TGTGCACCTAGAAGGGATGTCGTGTGGGGCAATCAGCCCCAGCATTTT

j_call: TRBJ2-7
clone_size: .
d_call: .
v_call: TRBV6-5
cdr3_aa: CASGRPGHYEQYF
cdr3_nt: TGTGCCAGCGGTAGGCCAGGGCACTACGAGCAGTACTTC